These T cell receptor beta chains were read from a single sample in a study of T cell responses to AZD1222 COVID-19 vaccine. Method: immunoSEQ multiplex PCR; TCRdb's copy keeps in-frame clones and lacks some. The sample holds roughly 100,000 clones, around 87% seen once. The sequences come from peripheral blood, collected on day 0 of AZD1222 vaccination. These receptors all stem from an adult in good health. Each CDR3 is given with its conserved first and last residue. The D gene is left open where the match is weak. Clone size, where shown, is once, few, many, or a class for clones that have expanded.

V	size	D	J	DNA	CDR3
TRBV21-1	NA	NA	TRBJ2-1	TGTGCCAGCAGCAAAGCGGGGGGCCATCCCTACAATGAGCAGTTCTTC	CASSKAGGHPYNEQFF
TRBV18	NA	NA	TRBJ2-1	TGTGCCAGCTCACCACGGGATGGGGAGCAGTTCTTC	CASSPRDGEQFF
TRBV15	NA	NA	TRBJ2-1	TGTGCCACCAGCAGAGATACAGGGTCGTACAATGAGCAGTTCTTC	CATSRDTGSYNEQFF
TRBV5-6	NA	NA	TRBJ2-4	TGTGCCAGCAGCTTCTCAGCGGAACTAGCCAAAAACATTCAGTACTTC	CASSFSAELAKNIQYF
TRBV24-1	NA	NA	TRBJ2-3	TGTGCCACCAGTGATCCACTGCCCATCAACACAGATACGCAGTATTTT	CATSDPLPINTDTQYF
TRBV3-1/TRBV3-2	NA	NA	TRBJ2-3	TGTGCCAGCACCCTAGGGGACTCTTATACGCAGTATTTT	CASTLGDSYTQYF
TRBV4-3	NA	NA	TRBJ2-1	TGCGCCAGCAGCCGGCAAACAGGGGGGGGTGAGCAGTTCTTC	CASSRQTGGGEQFF
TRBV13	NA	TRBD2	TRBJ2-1	TGTGCCAGCAGCCTCAGGACTAGCGGGAACCCCAGGACCTACAATGAGCAGTTCTTC	CASSLRTSGNPRTYNEQFF
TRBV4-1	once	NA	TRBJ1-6	TGCGCCAGCAGCCAAGTTGGTCAGTCGCGCAGAGATTCACCCCTCCACTTT	CASSQVGQSRRDSPLHF
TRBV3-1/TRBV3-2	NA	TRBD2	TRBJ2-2	TGTGCCAGCAGTCACGCTAGCGGGGGGACCACCGGGGAGCTGTTTTTT	CASSHASGGTTGELFF
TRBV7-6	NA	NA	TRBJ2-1	TGTGCCAGCAGCTTAGCAGGGGGTCATGAGCAGTTCTTC	CASSLAGGHEQFF
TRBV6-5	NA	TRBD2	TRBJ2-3	TGTGCCAGCAGCGGGAGGGTCCCAGATACGCAGTATTTT	CASSGRVPDTQYF
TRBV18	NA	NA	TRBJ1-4	TGTGCCAGCTCACCACCGGCGTCACAGCTTAATGAAAAACTGTTTTTT	CASSPPASQLNEKLFF
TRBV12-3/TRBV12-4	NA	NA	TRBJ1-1	TGTGCCAGCAGTTTAGCGGGGAACACTGAAGCTTTCTTT	CASSLAGNTEAFF
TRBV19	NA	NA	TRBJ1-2	TGTGCCAGTAGCCGCAACTGGGGCTACACCTTC	CASSRNWGYTF
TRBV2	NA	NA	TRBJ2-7	TGTGCCAGCAGTTACTACGAGCAGTACTTC	CASSYYEQYF
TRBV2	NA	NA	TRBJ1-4	TGTGCCAGCAGTGAAGTCCCCAGGGAGGGAAAACTGTTTTTT	CASSEVPREGKLFF
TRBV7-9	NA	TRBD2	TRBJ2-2	TGTGCCAGCAGCTCCCACCCACTAGCGGGAAACACCGGGGAGCTGTTTTTT	CASSSHPLAGNTGELFF
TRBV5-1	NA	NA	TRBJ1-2	TGCGCCAGCAGCTTGGGACCGACAGAGAACTATGGCTACACCTTC	CASSLGPTENYGYTF
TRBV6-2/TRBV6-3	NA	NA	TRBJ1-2	TGTGCCAGCAGCCGACCCGGGACTAACTATGGCTACACCTTC	CASSRPGTNYGYTF
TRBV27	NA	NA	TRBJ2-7	TGTGCCAGCTGGGGGGCAGAAACCTACGAGCAGTACTTC	CASWGAETYEQYF
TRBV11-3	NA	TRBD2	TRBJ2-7	TGTGCCAGCAGCTCCGGGCGGGGGGAGCAGTACTTC	CASSSGRGEQYF
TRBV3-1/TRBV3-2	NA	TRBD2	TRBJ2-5	TGTGCCAGCAGCCAAGATAGGACTAGCGGTATCCAAGAGACCCAGTACTTC	CASSQDRTSGIQETQYF
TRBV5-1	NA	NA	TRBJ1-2	TGCGCCAGCAGCTTGGAACAGAACTATGGCTACACCTTC	CASSLEQNYGYTF